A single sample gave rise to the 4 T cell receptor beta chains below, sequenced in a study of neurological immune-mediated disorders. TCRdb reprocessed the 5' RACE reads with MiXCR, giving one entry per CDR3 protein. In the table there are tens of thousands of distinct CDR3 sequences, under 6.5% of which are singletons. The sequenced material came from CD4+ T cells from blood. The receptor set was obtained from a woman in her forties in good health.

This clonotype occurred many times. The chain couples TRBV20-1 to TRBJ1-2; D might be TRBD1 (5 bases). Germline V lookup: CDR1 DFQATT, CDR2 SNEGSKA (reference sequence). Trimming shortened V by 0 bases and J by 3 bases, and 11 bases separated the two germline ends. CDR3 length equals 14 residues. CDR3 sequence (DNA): TGCAGTGCTAGAGATACCGCGACAGACTATGGCTACACCTTC. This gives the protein CSARDTATDYGYTF.

This CDR3 is CASSSPRATPDESEAFF. In DNA form, the CDR3 reads TGTGCCAGCAGTTCCCCTCGAGCGACCCCGGACGAATCTGAAGCTTTCTTT. The genes are TRBV6-5 and TRBJ1-1; D not resolved. The CDR3 extends over 17 amino acids. CDR1 MNHEY and CDR2 SVGAGI come from the germline V gene. With 4 bases removed from V and 6 bases from J, the gap between germline ends came to 24 bases.

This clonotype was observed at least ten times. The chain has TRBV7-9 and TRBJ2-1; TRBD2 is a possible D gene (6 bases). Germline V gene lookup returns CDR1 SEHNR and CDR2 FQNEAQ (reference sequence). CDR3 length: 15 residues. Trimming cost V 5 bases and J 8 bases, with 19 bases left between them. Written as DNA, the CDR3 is TGTGCCAGCAGCCCCCGCACGGGCGGGAAATATGAGCAGTTCTTC. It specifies CASSPRTGGKYEQFF.

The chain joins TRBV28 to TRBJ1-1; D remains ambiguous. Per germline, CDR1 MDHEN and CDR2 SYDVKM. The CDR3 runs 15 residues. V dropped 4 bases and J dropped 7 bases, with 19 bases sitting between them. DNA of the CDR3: TGTGCCAGCAGTTCCTCCCGGCGGGCCCGATTTGAAGCTTTCTTT. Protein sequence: CASSSSRRARFEAFF. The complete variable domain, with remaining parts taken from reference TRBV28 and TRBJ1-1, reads DVKVTQSSRYLVKRTGEKVFLECVQDMDHENMFWYRQDPGLGLRLIYFSYDVKMKEKGDIPEGYSVSREKKERFSLILESASTNQTSMYLCASSSSRRARFEAFFGQGTRLTVV.